This T cell receptor (beta chain) was observed in a study of blood T cell repertoires in COVID-19. Only in-frame clones appear in the TCRdb table, and some are missing; sequencing was by immunoSEQ multiplex PCR. There are 410,000 or so clones in the sample; around 89% occur only once, and 1.5% to 1.8% lies in the top ten. The source material was peripheral blood. The receptor was isolated from a woman aged 40-49 years with COVID-19, enrolled during active disease.

CDR3 sequence reads: CASSESGALGPYNEQFF. The CDR3 nucleotides read TGCGCCAGCAGTGAGTCAGGGGCTTTAGGCCCCTACAATGAGCAGTTCTTC. The genes are TRBV10-1 and TRBJ2-1; the D gene is possibly TRBD1 (5 bases). Germline CDR1 and CDR2: WNHNN and SYGVQD (reference sequence). The V end lost 0 bases, the J end lost 2 bases, and 14 bases lay between the germline ends. CDR3 length: 17 amino acids.